This passage covers 25 T cell receptor beta chains from one sample sequenced in a study of blood T cell repertoires in COVID-19. Profiling relied on immunoSEQ multiplex PCR, and the TCRdb table lists in-frame clones only, not all of them. The data contain approximately 97,000 clones, about 88% of them singletons. The sample consisted of peripheral blood. The receptors originated from a man in his fifties with active or convalescent COVID-19.

This chain joins TRBV19 and TRBJ1-2; tentatively, D is TRBD1 (5 bases). The V and J ends lost 10 bases and 8 bases respectively, with 23 bases between them. The CDR3 is made up of 14 amino acids. Per germline, CDR1 LNHDA and CDR2 SQIVND (reference sequence). In DNA form, the CDR3 reads TGTGCCACGAGTTCTCAGGGAGCGGAGGGGGGCTACACCTTC. Translation gives CATSSQGAEGGYTF.

The CDR3 DNA follows: TGTGCCAGCAGTTACGGTCCCGGGACAGGGAACGAGCAGTACGTC. Protein product: CASSYGPGTGNEQYV. The chain employs TRBV6-6 and TRBJ2-7, with 9 bases that match TRBD1. The V gene end was trimmed by 2 bases and the J gene end by 5 bases; junction bases not matched to a gene: 7. Per germline, CDR1 MNHNY and CDR2 SVGAGI (reference sequence). This CDR3 is 15 amino acids long.

This chain links TRBV7-2 with TRBJ1-6; no reliable D call. V lost 1 base and J lost 7, with 14 bases in between. Per germline, CDR1 SGHTA and CDR2 FQGNSA. The CDR3 length is 16 residues. Written as DNA, the CDR3 is TGTGCCAGCAGCTTAGATCTGCTTTATGGCAATTCACCCCTCCACTTT. This sequence encodes CASSLDLLYGNSPLHF.

J is TRBJ1-5 and V is TRBV5-8; a possible D gene is TRBD1 (5 bases). The ends were cut back, 0 bases at V and 3 bases at J, with 10 bases in the middle. The CDR3 is 15 amino acids. The germline CDR1 and CDR2 sequences are SGHTS and YDEGEE. CDR3 protein: CASSLEGNVNQPQHF. CDR3 bases: TGTGCCAGCAGCTTGGAGGGGAACGTCAATCAGCCCCAGCATTTT. The entire variable domain, with the rest obtained from reference TRBV5-8 and TRBJ1-5, is as follows: EAGVTQSPTHLIKTRGQQATLRCSPISGHTSVYWYQQALGLGLQFLLWYDEGEERNRGNFPPRFSGRQFPNYSSELNVNALELEDSALYLCASSLEGNVNQPQHFGDGTRLSIL.

V usage is TRBV28 and J usage is TRBJ1-2; 10 bases line up with TRBD1. Germline CDR1 reads MDHEN; CDR2 reads SYDVKM. The CDR3 contains 16 residues. J lost 1 base, V lost 4 bases, and 6 bases had no gene match. CDR3 sequence: CASSSQWDRGNYGYTF. As DNA, the CDR3 is TGTGCCAGCAGTTCTCAATGGGACAGGGGTAACTATGGCTACACCTTC.

The genes are TRBV5-4 and TRBJ1-1, with 7 nucleotides matching TRBD1. Germline V lookup: CDR1 SGHNT, CDR2 YYREEE (reference sequence). The CDR3 has 12 residues. J lost 10 bases, V lost 4 bases, and 7 bases had no gene match. CDR3 coding DNA: TGTGCCAGCAGCCTGAGGGACAGTCGAGCTTTCTTT. Its protein product is CASSLRDSRAFF.

This chain's CDR3 is CASSSEGGTNEKLFF. The DNA of the CDR3 is TGTGCCAGCAGCTCGGAGGGTGGAACTAATGAAAAACTGTTTTTT. The chain couples TRBV7-9 to TRBJ1-4; D not certain. The length of the CDR3 is 15 residues. Germline CDR1 reads SEHNR; CDR2 reads FQNEAQ (reference sequence). Trimming removed 4 bases at V and 1 base at J, with 10 bases between. The full variable domain, with the rest looked up from reference TRBV7-9 and TRBJ1-4, is DTGVSQNPRHKITKRGQNVTFRCDPISEHNRLYWYRQTLGQGPEFLTYFQNEAQLEKSRLLSDRFSAERPKGSFSTLEIQRTEQGDSAMYLCASSSEGGTNEKLFFGSGTQLSVL.

The CDR3, as DNA: TGTGCCAGCTCCCGGACAGGTGCAGATACGCAGTATTTT. It specifies CASSRTGADTQYF. The gene calls are TRBV6-4 and TRBJ2-3; 7 bases are a match to TRBD1. J was trimmed by 4 bases and V by 8 bases; bases with no gene match: 6. From germline, CDR1 is MRHNA and CDR2 SNTAGT. The CDR3 spans 13 residues.

The genes are TRBV5-1 and TRBJ1-4; 11 nucleotides line up with TRBD1. CDR3 length: 15 amino acids. The germline V gene encodes CDR1 SGHRS and CDR2 YFSETQ. The trim removed 0 bases at V and 7 bases at J, leaving 2 bases unmatched. The DNA for the CDR3 is TGCGCCAGCAGCTTGGGGACAGGGGGCTTTGAAAAACTGTTTTTT. The encoded protein is CASSLGTGGFEKLFF.

The chain carries TRBV19 and TRBJ2-5; possibly TRBD2 for D (6 bases). CDR3 length equals 14 residues. The V end was cut by 4 bases, the J end by 4 bases, with 13 bases between. The germline CDR1 and CDR2 sequences are LNHDA and SQIVND (reference sequence). The CDR3 reads CASSKTRQRETQYF. In DNA form, the CDR3 reads TGTGCCAGTAGTAAGACTAGACAGAGAGAGACCCAGTACTTC.

This chain connects TRBV28 to TRBJ1-2; D gene unclear. Trimming cost V 7 bases and J 8 bases, with 23 bases left between them. The CDR3 is 15 residues long. The germline gives CDR1 MDHEN, CDR2 SYDVKM. This chain's CDR3 is CASTTLDRKSEGYTF. The CDR3 DNA is TGTGCCAGCACCACCCTCGACCGAAAGTCGGAGGGCTACACCTTC.

This chain connects TRBV6-2 or TRBV6-3 to TRBJ1-5; possibly TRBD1 for D (6 bases). Trimming shortened V by 2 bases and J by 3 bases, and 20 bases separated the two germline ends. The germline gives CDR1 MNHEY, CDR2 SVGEGT. The CDR3 is made up of 18 amino acids. Here the CDR3 reads CASSYDVNSGQPNQPQHF. For the CDR3, the DNA is TGTGCCAGCAGTTACGATGTGAACTCAGGACAGCCCAATCAGCCCCAGCATTTT.

CDR3 residues: CASSLAGQGRNEQYF. The DNA for the CDR3 is TGTGCCAGCAGCTTAGCGGGACAGGGTAGGAACGAGCAGTACTTC. The J gene is TRBJ2-7, the V gene TRBV7-2, with TRBD1 identical over 9 bases. Losses at the gene ends were 0 bases for V and 5 bases for J; bases not matched to a gene: 5. Germline lookup yields CDR1 SGHTA and CDR2 FQGNSA. CDR3 length: 15 residues.

This chain links TRBV7-9 with TRBJ1-1, with a weak D call TRBD1 (5 bases). Trimming pared 5 bases from V and 4 bases from J, leaving 14 bases between. This CDR3 spans 14 amino acids. Per the germline V gene, CDR1 is SEHNR and CDR2 is FQNEAQ (reference sequence). The CDR3 loop is CASSPTREVTEAFF. Written as DNA, the CDR3 is TGTGCCAGCAGCCCAACCAGGGAGGTCACTGAAGCTTTCTTT.

For the CDR3, the DNA is TGTGCCAGCAGCTTCGGGTTCGAGTCCGGGGAGCTGTTTTTT. Translated, it gives CASSFGFESGELFF. The chain recombines TRBV7-9 with TRBJ2-2; D ambiguous. The CDR3 has 14 amino acids. Germline values: CDR1 SEHNR, CDR2 FQNEAQ (reference sequence). Trimming stripped 3 bases from V and 6 bases from J, with 11 bases between.

V gene TRBV5-1 combines with J gene TRBJ2-2; TRBD1 matches at 7 bases. The germline V gene has CDR1 SGHRS and CDR2 YFSETQ. Trimming removed 2 bases from V and 7 bases from J; junction bases left unmatched: 2. The CDR3 sequence is 13 residues long. CDR3 DNA: TGCGCCAGCAGCTTAGGGACAGTCGGGGAGCTGTTTTTT. Translating gives CASSLGTVGELFF.

The J gene is TRBJ2-3, the V gene TRBV6-1, with 12 bases lining up with TRBD2. Germline values: CDR1 MNHNS, CDR2 SASEGT. Trimming cost V 4 bases and J 2 bases; bases outside gene matches: 7. CDR3 length: 17 amino acids. CDR3 sequence reads: CASSVLGLAGTTDTQYF. The CDR3 region has the DNA TGTGCCAGCAGTGTTTTAGGACTAGCGGGAACCACAGATACGCAGTATTTT.

The genes are TRBV12-3 or TRBV12-4 and TRBJ2-1; D perhaps matches TRBD2 (7 bases). There are 12 residues in the CDR3. V dropped 8 bases and J dropped 7 bases, with 12 bases sitting between them. The DNA for the CDR3 is TGTGCCAGCCGGGGGGCCGGGAATGAGCAGTTCTTC. Protein: CASRGAGNEQFF.

The V and J genes are TRBV7-8 and TRBJ2-2; no clear D. Deletions cut 5 bases from V and 4 bases from J, with 8 bases between. CDR1 and CDR2 (germline): SGHVS, FQNEAQ. CDR3 length: 13 amino acids. CDR3 loop: CASSRYSTGELFF. CDR3 bases: TGTGCCAGCAGCCGATACAGCACCGGGGAGCTGTTTTTT. Variable domain in full (rest from reference TRBV7-8 and TRBJ2-2): GAGVSQSPRYKVAKRGQDVALRCDPISGHVSLFWYQQALGQGPEFLTYFQNEAQLDKSGLPSDRFFAERPEGSVSTLKIQRTQQEDSAVYLCASSRYSTGELFFGEGSRLTVL.

This clone occurred once. The chain employs TRBV5-6 and TRBJ1-3; 7 nucleotides line up with TRBD1. Trimming removed 7 bases from V and 2 bases from J; junction bases left unmatched: 6. Germline V gene sequence: CDR1 SGHDT, CDR2 YYEEEE. The CDR3 length is 14 residues. The CDR3 coding sequence is TGTGCCAGCCTCAGGGGGACTGCTGGAAACACCATATATTTT. Its protein is CASLRGTAGNTIYF.

This clone was observed a handful of times. This chain joins TRBV28 and TRBJ1-4; D is unresolved. Germline CDR1 is MDHEN and CDR2 is SYDVKM. The CDR3 extends over 16 amino acids. V gave up 3 bases and J gave up 5 bases, with 16 bases separating them. The CDR3 DNA sequence: TGTGCCAGCAGTTTTCTTGGAGGGCGTAGGAATGAAAAACTGTTTTTT. Residues: CASSFLGGRRNEKLFF.

The chain has TRBV5-5 and TRBJ2-4; the D gene is possibly TRBD1 (6 bases). There are 16 residues in the CDR3. V was shortened by 1 base and J by 0 bases, with 11 bases between the two germline ends. Germline CDR1 is SGHKS and CDR2 is YYEKEE (reference sequence). The CDR3 nucleotides read TGTGCCAGCAGCTTGCAGGGGTTGCTAGCCAAAAACATTCAGTACTTC. Protein: CASSLQGLLAKNIQYF.

V is TRBV10-1 and J is TRBJ1-1, with 7 nucleotides matching TRBD1. The CDR3 sequence is 14 residues long. With V trimmed by 3 bases and J by 3 bases, 4 bases remained unmatched. Germline V lookup: CDR1 WNHNN, CDR2 SYGVQD (reference sequence). CDR3: CASSDGRGYTEAFF. CDR3 coding DNA: TGCGCCAGCAGTGACGGCAGGGGGTACACTGAAGCTTTCTTT.

The genes are TRBV24-1 and TRBJ2-2; 9 bases align to TRBD1. CDR1 KGHDR and CDR2 SFDVKD come from the germline V gene. Losses at the gene ends were 7 bases for V and 8 bases for J; bases not matched to a gene: 10. The CDR3 loop spans 15 amino acids. The CDR3 sequence is CATRGTGTGLGELFF. As DNA, the CDR3 is TGTGCCACCAGGGGAACCGGGACAGGGTTAGGGGAGCTGTTTTTT.

The chain combines TRBV6-5 with TRBJ2-7; 10 bases are shared with TRBD2. The CDR3 is 13 residues long. Trimming at V came to 9 bases and at J to 3 bases, leaving 5 bases not matched to a gene. Germline V CDR1 and CDR2: MNHEY, SVGAGI. The CDR3 bases are TGTGCCAGTGGACTAGCGGAGTTCTACGAGCAGTACTTC. It is translated as CASGLAEFYEQYF.